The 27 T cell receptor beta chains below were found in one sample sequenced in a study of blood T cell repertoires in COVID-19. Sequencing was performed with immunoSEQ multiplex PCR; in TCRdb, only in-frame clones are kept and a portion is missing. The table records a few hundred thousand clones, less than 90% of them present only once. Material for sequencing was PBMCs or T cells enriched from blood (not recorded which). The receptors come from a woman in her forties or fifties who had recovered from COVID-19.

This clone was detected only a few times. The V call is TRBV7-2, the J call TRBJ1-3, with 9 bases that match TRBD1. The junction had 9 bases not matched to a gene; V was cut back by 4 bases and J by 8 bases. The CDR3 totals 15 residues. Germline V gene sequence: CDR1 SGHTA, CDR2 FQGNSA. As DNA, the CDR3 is TGTGCCAGCAGCTCCCCGGGACAGGGCGCGTACACCATATATTTT. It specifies CASSSPGQGAYTIYF. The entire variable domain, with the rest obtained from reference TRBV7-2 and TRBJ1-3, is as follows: GAGVSQSPSNKVTEKGKDVELRCDPISGHTALYWYRQSLGQGLEFLIYFQGNSAPDKSGLPSDRFSAERTGGSVSTLTIQRTQQEDSAVYLCASSSPGQGAYTIYFGEGSWLTVV.

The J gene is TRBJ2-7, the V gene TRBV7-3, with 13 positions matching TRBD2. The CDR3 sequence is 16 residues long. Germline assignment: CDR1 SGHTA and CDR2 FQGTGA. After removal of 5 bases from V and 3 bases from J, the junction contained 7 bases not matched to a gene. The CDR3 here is CASSPGLAGAYYEQYF. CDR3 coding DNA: TGTGCCAGCAGCCCAGGACTAGCGGGAGCCTACTACGAGCAGTACTTC.

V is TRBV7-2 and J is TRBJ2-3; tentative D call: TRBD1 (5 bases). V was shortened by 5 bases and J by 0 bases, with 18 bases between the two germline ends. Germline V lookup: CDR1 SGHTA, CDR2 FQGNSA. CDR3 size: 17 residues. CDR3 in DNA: TGTGCCAGCAGCATAAAGCTGGGGCGCCAAAGCACAGATACGCAGTATTTT. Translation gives CASSIKLGRQSTDTQYF.

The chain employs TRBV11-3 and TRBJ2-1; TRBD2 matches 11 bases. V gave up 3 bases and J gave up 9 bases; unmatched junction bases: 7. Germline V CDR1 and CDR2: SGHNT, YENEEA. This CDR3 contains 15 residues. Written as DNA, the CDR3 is TGTGCCAGCAGCTTTCTCACTAGCGGGGGCGGTGAGCAGTTCTTC. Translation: CASSFLTSGGGEQFF.

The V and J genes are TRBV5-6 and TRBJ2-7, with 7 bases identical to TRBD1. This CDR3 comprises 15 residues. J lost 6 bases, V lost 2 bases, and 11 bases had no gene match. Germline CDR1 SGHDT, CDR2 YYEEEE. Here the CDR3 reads CASSLFGTALGEQYF. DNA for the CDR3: TGTGCCAGCAGCTTATTCGGGACAGCCTTGGGCGAGCAGTACTTC.

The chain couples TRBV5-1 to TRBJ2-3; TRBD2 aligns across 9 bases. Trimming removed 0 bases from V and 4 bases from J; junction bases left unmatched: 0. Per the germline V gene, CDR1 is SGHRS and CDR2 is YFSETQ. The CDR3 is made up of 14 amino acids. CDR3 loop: CASSLGLAADTQYF. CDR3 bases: TGCGCCAGCAGCTTGGGACTAGCGGCAGATACGCAGTATTTT.

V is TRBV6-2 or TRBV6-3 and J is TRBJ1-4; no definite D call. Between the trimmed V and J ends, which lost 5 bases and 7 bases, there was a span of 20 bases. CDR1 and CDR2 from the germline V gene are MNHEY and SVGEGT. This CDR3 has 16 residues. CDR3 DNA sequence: TGTGCCAGCAGTGCTCTACGCGGCAGTTACATTGAAAAACTGTTTTTT. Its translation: CASSALRGSYIEKLFF.

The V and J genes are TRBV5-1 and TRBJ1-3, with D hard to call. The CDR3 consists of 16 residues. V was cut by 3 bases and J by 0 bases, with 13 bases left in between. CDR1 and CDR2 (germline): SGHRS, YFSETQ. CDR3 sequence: CASSSTLVSSGNTIYF. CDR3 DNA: TGCGCCAGCAGCTCGACACTTGTGAGCTCTGGAAACACCATATATTTT.

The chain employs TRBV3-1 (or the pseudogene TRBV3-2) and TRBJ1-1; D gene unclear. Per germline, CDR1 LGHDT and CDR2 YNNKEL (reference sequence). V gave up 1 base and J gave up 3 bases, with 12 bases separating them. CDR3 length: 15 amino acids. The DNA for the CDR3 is TGTGCCAGCAGCCAAGTAGGGTTGCGGGACACTGAAGCTTTCTTT. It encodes CASSQVGLRDTEAFF.

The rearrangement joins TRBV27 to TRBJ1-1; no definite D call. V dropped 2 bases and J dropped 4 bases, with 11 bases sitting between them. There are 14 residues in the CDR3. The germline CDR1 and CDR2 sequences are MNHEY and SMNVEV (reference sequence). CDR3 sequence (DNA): TGTGCCAGCAGTTTAGAGGGTTGGGGCACTGAAGCTTTCTTT. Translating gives CASSLEGWGTEAFF.

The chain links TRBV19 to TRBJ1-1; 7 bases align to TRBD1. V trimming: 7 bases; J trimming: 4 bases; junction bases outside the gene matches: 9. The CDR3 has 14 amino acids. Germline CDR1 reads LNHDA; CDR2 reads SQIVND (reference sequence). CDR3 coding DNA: TGTGCCAGTAATAGGGGGCTACTGGGCACTGAAGCTTTCTTT. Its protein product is CASNRGLLGTEAFF.

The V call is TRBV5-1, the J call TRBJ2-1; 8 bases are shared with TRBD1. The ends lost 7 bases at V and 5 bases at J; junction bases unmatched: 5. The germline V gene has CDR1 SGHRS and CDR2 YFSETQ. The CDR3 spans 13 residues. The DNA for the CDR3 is TGCGCCAGCCAGCAACAGGGGGACAATGAGCAGTTCTTC. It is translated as CASQQQGDNEQFF. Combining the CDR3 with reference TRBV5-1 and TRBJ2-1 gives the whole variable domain KAGVTQTPRYLIKTRGQQVTLSCSPISGHRSVSWYQQTPGQGLQFLFEYFSETQRNKGNFPGRFSGRQFSNSRSEMNVSTLELGDSALYLCASQQQGDNEQFFGPGTRLTVL.

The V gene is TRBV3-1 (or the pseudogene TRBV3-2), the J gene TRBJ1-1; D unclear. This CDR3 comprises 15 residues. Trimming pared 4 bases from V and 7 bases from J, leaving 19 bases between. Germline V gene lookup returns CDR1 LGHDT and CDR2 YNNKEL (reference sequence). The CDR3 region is CASSPPPSLGGEAFF. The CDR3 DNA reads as TGTGCCAGCAGCCCACCTCCCTCTCTCGGCGGTGAAGCTTTCTTT.

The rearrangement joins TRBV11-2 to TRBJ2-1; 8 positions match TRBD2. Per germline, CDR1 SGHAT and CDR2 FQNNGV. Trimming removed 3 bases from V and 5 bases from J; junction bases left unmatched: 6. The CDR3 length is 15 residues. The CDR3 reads CASSLGLAGHNEQFF. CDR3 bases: TGTGCCAGCAGCTTGGGGCTAGCGGGCCACAATGAGCAGTTCTTC.

In DNA, the CDR3 is TGTGCCTGGAGGGCCGGACTAGCGGGAACGGCTGAGCAGTTCTTC. It encodes CAWRAGLAGTAEQFF. The chain links TRBV30 to TRBJ2-1, with 12 positions matching TRBD2. The CDR3 sequence is 15 residues long. The germline CDR1 and CDR2 sequences are GTSNPN and SVGIG (reference sequence). After removal of 3 bases from V and 9 bases from J, the junction contained 9 bases not matched to a gene.

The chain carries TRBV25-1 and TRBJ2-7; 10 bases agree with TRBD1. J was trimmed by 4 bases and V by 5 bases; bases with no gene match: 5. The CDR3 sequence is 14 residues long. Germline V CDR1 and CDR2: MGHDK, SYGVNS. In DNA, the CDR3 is TGTGCCAGCAGTAGGGGGACAGGGGTGTACGAGCAGTACTTC. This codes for CASSRGTGVYEQYF.

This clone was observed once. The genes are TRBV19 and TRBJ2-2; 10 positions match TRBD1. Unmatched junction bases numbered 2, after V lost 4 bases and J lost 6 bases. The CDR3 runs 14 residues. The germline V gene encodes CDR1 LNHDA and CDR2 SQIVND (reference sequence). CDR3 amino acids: CASSKTGGAGELFF. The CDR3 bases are TGTGCCAGTAGTAAGACAGGGGGCGCCGGGGAGCTGTTTTTT.

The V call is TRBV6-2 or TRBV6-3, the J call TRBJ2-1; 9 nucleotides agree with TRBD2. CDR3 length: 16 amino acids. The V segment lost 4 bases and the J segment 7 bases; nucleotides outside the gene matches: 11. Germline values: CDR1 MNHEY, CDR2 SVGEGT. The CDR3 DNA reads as TGTGCCAGCAGTTTAGCGGGAGCTGTTATTTCAAATGAGCAGTTCTTC. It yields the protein CASSLAGAVISNEQFF.

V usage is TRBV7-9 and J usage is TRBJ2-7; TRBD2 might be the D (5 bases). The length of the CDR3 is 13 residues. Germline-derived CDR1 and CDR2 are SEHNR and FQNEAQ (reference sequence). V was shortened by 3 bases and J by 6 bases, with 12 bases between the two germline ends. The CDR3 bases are TGTGCCAGCAGCTTTCACGGGATTGCCGAGCAGTACTTC. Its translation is CASSFHGIAEQYF.

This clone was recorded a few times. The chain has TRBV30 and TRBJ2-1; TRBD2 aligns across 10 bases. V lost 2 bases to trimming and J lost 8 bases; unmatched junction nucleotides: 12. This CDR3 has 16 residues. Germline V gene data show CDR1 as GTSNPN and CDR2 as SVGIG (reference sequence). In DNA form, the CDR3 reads TGTGCCTGGAGTCCACTAGGCCTAGCGGGAGTGGATGAGCAGTTCTTC. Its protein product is CAWSPLGLAGVDEQFF.

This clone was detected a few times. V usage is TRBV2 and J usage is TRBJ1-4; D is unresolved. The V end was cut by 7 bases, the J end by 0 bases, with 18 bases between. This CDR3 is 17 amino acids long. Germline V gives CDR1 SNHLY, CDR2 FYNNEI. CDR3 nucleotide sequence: TGTGCCAGCACCCCGATACTCATGGTAGCAACTAATGAAAAACTGTTTTTT. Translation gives CASTPILMVATNEKLFF.

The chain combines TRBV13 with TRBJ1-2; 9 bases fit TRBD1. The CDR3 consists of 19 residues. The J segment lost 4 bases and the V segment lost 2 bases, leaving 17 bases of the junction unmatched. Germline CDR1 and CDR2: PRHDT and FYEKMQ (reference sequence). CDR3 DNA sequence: TGTGCCAGCAGCTTATTTCGGGACAGGGTCACTGCCGGCGGCTATGGCTACACCTTC. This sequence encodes CASSLFRDRVTAGGYGYTF.

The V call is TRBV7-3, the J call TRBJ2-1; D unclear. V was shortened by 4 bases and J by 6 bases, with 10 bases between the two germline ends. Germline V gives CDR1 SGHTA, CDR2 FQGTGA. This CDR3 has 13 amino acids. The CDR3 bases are TGTGCCAGCAGCTCCAGACTGGCCAATGAGCAGTTCTTC. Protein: CASSSRLANEQFF.

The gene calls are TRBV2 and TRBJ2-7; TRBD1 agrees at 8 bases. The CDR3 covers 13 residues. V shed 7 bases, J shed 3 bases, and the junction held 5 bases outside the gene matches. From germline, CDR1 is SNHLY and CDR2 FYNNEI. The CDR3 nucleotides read TGTGCCAGCAAGACAGGGGTGTTCTACGAGCAGTACTTC. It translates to CASKTGVFYEQYF.

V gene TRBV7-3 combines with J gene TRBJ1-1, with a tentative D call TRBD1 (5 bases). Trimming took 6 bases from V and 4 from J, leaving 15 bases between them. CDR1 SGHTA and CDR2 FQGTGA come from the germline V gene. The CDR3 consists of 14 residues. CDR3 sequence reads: CASSESLGGTEAFF. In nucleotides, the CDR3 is TGTGCCAGCAGTGAGAGTTTGGGGGGCACTGAAGCTTTCTTT.

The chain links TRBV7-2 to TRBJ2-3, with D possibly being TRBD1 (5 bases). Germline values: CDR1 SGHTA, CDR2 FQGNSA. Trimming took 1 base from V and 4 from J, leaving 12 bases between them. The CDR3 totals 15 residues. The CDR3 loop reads CASSLVGVPADTQYF. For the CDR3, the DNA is TGTGCCAGCAGCTTAGTAGGGGTGCCCGCAGATACGCAGTATTTT.

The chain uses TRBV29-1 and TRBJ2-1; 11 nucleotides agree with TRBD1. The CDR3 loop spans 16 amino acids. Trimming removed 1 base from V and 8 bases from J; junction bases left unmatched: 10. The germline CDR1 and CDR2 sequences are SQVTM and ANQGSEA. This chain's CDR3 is CSVEVGTGGVWDEQFF. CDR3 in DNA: TGCAGCGTTGAAGTTGGGACAGGGGGAGTATGGGATGAGCAGTTCTTC.